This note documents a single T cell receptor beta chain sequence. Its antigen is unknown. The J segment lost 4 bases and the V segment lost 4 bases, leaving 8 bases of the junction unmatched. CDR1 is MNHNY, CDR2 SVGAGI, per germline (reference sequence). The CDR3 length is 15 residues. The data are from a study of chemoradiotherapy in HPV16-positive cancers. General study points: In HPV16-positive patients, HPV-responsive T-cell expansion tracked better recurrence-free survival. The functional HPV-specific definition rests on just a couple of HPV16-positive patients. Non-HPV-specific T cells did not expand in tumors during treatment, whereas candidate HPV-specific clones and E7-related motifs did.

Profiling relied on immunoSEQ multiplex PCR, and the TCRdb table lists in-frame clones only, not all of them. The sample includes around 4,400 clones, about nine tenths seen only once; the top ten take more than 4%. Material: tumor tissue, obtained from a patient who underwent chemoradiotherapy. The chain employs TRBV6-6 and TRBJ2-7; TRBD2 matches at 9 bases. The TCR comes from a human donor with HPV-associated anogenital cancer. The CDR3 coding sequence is TGTGCCAGCAGTTCACCGGGACTAGCTATTTACGAGCAGTACTTC. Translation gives CASSSPGLAIYEQYF.